A selection of T cell receptor beta chains follows, all from one sample in a study of tumor and adjacent non-tumor tissue in lung cancer. One entry per CDR3 protein, called by TCRdb with MiXCR from the multiplex PCR reads. This sample has around 79,000 distinct CDR3 sequences, with 55% to 75% found just once. Material: lung tumor tissue. Receptors were obtained from a woman aged 40 to 50 with non-small cell lung cancer. CDR3s include the opening cysteine and the closing phenylalanine or tryptophan. D genes are given only for firm matches. The size of a clone is reported for some rows only, either as once, few or many, or as a class for expanded clones.

.	TRBV20-1	TRBJ2-3	.	CSTIGGGTSYTDTQYF	TGCAGCACTATTGGGGGGGGGACATCCTACACAGATACGCAGTATTTT
many	TRBV20-1	TRBJ2-7	TRBD1	CSGSSRDRVTYEQYF	TGCAGTGGCTCCTCCCGGGACAGGGTGACCTACGAGCAGTACTTC
.	TRBV5-1	TRBJ2-2	.	CASRPQDTGELLF	TGCGCCAGCAGGCCCCAAGACACCGGGGAGCTGCTTTTT
medium-sized	TRBV6-1	TRBJ1-1	.	CASSEGSWQDEAFF	TGTGCCAGCAGTGAAGGATCCTGGCAAGATGAAGCTTTCTTT
many	TRBV12-3/TRBV12-4	TRBJ1-3	.	CASRSAFTASGNTIYF	TGTGCCAGCAGATCCGCCTTCACAGCCTCTGGAAACACCATATATTTT
many	TRBV5-4	TRBJ2-1	TRBD2	CASRLGGGSNEQFF	TGTGCCAGCCGGCTTGGGGGAGGGAGCAATGAGCAGTTCTTC
.	TRBV10-3	TRBJ2-3	TRBD1	CAISERQGVRDTQYF	TGTGCCATCAGTGAGAGACAGGGAGTAAGAGATACGCAGTATTTT
many	TRBV14	TRBJ2-6	TRBD2	CASSRLGLAVDSGANVLTF	TGTGCCAGCAGCCGCTTGGGACTAGCGGTCGACTCTGGGGCCAACGTCCTGACTTTC
.	TRBV7-8	TRBJ2-3	TRBD2	CASTLAGGIDTHYF	TGTGCCAGCACCCTAGCGGGAGGTATAGATACGCATTATTTT
.	TRBV29-1	TRBJ2-1	.	CGVTSGFSYNEQFF	TGCGGCGTGACAAGCGGTTTTTCTTACAATGAACAGTTCTTC
.	TRBV29-1	TRBJ2-3	.	CSVQGHRLLVTDTQYF	TGCAGCGTTCAGGGCCACCGACTACTTGTGACAGATACGCAGTATTTT